This T cell receptor beta chain is drawn from a study of control samples from healthy donors and cancer patients. Germline CDR1 is SNHLY and CDR2 is FYNNEI. V lost 6 bases, J lost 8 bases, and 9 bases stayed unmatched. The CDR3 length is 16 residues. Data came from immunoSEQ multiplex PCR; TCRdb stores just in-frame clones and leaves some out. This table holds about 20,000 clones, around four fifths found once. The J gene is TRBJ2-1, the V gene TRBV2; TRBD2 matches 14 bases. Sequences were obtained from PBMCs. The receptor was derived from a woman aged 70-85 years with lung cancer. This chain's CDR3 is CASSAGLAGASDEQFF. The DNA for the CDR3 is TGTGCCAGCAGCGCGGGACTAGCGGGAGCCTCCGATGAGCAGTTCTTC.